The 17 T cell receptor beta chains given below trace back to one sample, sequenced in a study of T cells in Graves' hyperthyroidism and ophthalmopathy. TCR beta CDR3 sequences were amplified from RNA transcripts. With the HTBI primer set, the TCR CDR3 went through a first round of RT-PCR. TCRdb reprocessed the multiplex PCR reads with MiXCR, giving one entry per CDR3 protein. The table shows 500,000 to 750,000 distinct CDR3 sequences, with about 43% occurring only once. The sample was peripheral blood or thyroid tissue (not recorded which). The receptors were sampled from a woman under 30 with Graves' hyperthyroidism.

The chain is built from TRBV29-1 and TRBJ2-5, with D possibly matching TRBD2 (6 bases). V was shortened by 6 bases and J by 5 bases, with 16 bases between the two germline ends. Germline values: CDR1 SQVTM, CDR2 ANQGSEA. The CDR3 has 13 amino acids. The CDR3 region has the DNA TGCAGCGTCACCAGACTAGTCGAGGAGACCCAGTACTTC. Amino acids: CSVTRLVEETQYF.

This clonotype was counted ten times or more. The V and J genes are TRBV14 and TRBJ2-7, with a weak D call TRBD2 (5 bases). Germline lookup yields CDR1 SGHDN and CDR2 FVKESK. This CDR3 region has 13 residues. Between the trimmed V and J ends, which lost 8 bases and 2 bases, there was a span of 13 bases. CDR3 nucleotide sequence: TGTGCCAGCCGCCCTTCGGGAACCTACGAGCAGTACTTC. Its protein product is CASRPSGTYEQYF.

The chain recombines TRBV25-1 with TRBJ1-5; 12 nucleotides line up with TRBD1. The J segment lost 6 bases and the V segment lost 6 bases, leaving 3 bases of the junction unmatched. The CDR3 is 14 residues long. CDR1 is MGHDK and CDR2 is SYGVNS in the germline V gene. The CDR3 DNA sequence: TGTGCCAGCAGCCGGGACAGGGGGCTTCAGCCCCAGCATTTT. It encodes CASSRDRGLQPQHF.

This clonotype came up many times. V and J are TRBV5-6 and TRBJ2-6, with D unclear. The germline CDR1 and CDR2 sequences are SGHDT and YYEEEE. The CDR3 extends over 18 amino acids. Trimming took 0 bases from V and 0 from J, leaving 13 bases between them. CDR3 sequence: CASSLGVTPYSGANVLTF. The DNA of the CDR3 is TGTGCCAGCAGCTTGGGAGTGACACCTTACTCTGGGGCCAACGTCCTGACTTTC.

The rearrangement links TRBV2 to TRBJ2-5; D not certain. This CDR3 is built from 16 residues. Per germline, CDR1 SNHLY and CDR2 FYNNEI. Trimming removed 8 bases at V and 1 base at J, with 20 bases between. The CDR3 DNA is TGTGCCAGCTTTCTTCCGGTGGCTGCCCTCCAAGAGACCCAGTACTTC. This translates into CASFLPVAALQETQYF.

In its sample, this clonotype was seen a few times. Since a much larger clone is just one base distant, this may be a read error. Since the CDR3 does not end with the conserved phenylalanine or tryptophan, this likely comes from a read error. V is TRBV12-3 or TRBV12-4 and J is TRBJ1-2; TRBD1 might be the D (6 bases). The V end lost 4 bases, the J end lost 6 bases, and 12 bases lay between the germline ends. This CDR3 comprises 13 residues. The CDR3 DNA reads TGTGCCAGCAGTTCTACAGGGTTGGATGGCTACACCCTC. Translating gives CASSSTGLDGYTL.

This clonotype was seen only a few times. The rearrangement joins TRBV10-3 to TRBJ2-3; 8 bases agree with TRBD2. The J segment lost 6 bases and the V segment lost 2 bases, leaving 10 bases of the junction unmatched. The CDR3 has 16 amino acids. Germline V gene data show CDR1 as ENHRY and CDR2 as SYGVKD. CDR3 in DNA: TGTGCCATCAGTGAGGGCCGGACTAGCCTTTTGGATACGCAGTATTTT. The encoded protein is CAISEGRTSLLDTQYF.

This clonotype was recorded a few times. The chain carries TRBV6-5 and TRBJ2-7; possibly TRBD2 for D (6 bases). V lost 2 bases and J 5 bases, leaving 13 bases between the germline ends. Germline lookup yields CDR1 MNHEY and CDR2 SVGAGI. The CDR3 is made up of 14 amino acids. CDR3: CASSYPSGSDEQYF. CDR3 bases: TGTGCCAGCAGTTACCCCTCCGGGAGCGACGAGCAGTACTTC.

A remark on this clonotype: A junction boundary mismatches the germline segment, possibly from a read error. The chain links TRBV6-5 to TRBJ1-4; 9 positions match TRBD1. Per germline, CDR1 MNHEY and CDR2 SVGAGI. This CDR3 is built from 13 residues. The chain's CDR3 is CASGGQGGENLFF. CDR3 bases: TGTGCCAGCGGGGGACAGGGTGGTGAAAACCTGTTTTTT.

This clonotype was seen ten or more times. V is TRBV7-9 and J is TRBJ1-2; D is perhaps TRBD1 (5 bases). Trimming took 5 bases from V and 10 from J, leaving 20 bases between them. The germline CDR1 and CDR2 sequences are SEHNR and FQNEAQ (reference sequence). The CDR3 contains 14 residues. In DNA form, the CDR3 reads TGTGCCAGCAGCCTACCTCCCCCGGGGGTGTACTACACCTTC. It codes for CASSLPPPGVYYTF.

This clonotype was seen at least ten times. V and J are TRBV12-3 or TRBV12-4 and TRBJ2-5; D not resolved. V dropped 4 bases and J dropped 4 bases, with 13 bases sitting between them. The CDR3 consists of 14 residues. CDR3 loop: CASSWASMGETQYF. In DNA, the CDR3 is TGTGCCAGCAGTTGGGCCTCTATGGGAGAGACCCAGTACTTC.

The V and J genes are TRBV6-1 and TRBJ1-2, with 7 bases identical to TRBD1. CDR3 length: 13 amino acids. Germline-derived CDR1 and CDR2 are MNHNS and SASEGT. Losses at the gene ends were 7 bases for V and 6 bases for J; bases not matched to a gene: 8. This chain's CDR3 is CASIADRSDGYTF. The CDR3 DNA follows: TGTGCCAGCATTGCGGACAGGTCAGATGGCTACACCTTC.

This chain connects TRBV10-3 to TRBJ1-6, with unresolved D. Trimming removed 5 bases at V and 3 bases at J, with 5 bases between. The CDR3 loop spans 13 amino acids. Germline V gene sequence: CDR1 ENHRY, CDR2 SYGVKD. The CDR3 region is CAISLGYNSPLHF. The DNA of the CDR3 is TGTGCCATCAGTTTGGGCTATAATTCACCCCTCCACTTT.

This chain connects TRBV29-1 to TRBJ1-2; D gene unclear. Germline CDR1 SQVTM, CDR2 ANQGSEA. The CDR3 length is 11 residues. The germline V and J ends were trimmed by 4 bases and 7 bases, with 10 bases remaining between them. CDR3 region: CSVALSGGYTF. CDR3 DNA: TGCAGCGTTGCACTGAGCGGTGGCTACACCTTC.

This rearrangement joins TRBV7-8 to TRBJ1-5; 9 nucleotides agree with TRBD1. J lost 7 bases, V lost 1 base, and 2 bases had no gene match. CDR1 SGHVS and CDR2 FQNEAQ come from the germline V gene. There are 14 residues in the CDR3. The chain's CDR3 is CASSLGTGVQPQHF. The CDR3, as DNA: TGTGCCAGCAGCTTAGGGACAGGGGTACAGCCCCAGCATTTT.

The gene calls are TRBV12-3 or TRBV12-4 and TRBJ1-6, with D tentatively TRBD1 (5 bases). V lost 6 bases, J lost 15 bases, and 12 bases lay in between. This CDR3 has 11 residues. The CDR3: CASSPPGRLHF. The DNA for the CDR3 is TGTGCCAGCAGCCCACCGGGGCGCCTCCACTTT.

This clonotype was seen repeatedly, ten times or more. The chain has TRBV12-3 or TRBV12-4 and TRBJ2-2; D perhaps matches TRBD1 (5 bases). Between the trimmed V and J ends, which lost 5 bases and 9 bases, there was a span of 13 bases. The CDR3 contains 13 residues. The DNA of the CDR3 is TGTGCCAGCAGTATAGACAGTGTATGGGAGCTGTTTTTT. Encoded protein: CASSIDSVWELFF.